One sample yielded the 14 T cell receptor beta chains listed below, sequenced in a study of CD8+CD57+ T cells in acquired aplastic anemia. All sequencing subjects had displayed CD8+CD57+ cell expansion on flow cytometry. Investigators profiled TCR beta VDJ and CDR3 from genomic DNA template. TCRdb reprocessed the reads via MiXCR and lists one record per CDR3 protein. The sample carries over 150,000 distinct CDR3 sequences, 71% recorded once. The sample taken for sequencing was sorted CD4+, CD8+, or CD8+CD57+ T cells (not recorded which) from PBMCs. These receptor sequences come from a human donor with aplastic anemia.

The chain employs TRBV2 and TRBJ1-2; TRBD1 matches 8 bases. V dropped 7 bases and J dropped 5; count of bases not matched to a gene: 12. The CDR3 has 15 residues. The germline V gene has CDR1 SNHLY and CDR2 FYNNEI. Here the CDR3 reads CASTRGQGARYGYTF. CDR3 DNA sequence: TGTGCCAGCACCCGAGGGCAGGGGGCAAGGTATGGCTACACCTTC.

This chain connects TRBV7-9 to TRBJ2-3; TRBD1 matches 7 bases. This CDR3 contains 17 residues. The germline V gene has CDR1 SEHNR and CDR2 FQNEAQ (reference sequence). With V trimmed by 5 bases and J by 0 bases, 11 bases remained unmatched. The CDR3 is CASSARLTGASTDTQYF. CDR3 sequence (DNA): TGTGCCAGCAGCGCAAGACTTACAGGGGCTAGCACAGATACGCAGTATTTT.

CDR3 amino acids: CATSRDRPGTPGPNYGYTF. The CDR3 DNA is TGTGCCACCAGCAGAGATCGGCCGGGGACACCTGGACCTAACTATGGCTACACCTTC. The chain employs TRBV15 and TRBJ1-2, with TRBD1 as a possible D gene (6 bases). This CDR3 has 19 amino acids. V was trimmed by 0 bases and J by 0 bases, leaving 20 bases between them. Germline CDR1 and CDR2: LNHNV and YYDKDF (reference sequence).

The V gene is TRBV7-9, the J gene TRBJ2-1; D perhaps matches TRBD2 (6 bases). From germline, CDR1 is SEHNR and CDR2 FQNEAQ (reference sequence). The CDR3 extends over 13 amino acids. Deletions cut 6 bases from V and 10 bases from J, with 16 bases between. The CDR3 DNA reads as TGTGCCAGCAGTGCGGGGACCCCCCGGGAGCAGTTCTTC. Its translation is CASSAGTPREQFF.

This clonotype came up a few times. CDR3 coding DNA: TGTGCCAGCAGTTCGGACAGGGTCTACGACTACACCTTC. Its translation is CASSSDRVYDYTF. The chain recombines TRBV12-3 or TRBV12-4 with TRBJ1-2; 8 bases match TRBD1. The CDR3 totals 13 residues. V shed 4 bases and J 10 bases; nucleotides not matched to a gene: 8.

The V call is TRBV10-3, the J call TRBJ2-3; no firm D call. Trimming left V 6 bases short and J 2 bases short, with 6 bases between. This CDR3 is built from 12 residues. Germline-derived CDR1 and CDR2 are ENHRY and SYGVKD. CDR3 coding DNA: TGTGCCATCAGAGTCGACACAGATACGCAGTATTTT. It translates to CAIRVDTDTQYF.

The gene calls are TRBV6-2 or TRBV6-3 and TRBJ2-3; possibly TRBD1 for D (5 bases). V was cut by 5 bases and J by 2 bases, with 17 bases left in between. The CDR3 loop spans 16 amino acids. The germline CDR1 and CDR2 sequences are MNHEY and SVGEGT. DNA for the CDR3: TGTGCCAGCAGTGACGACGACTCTGGGGCCACAGATACGCAGTATTTT. Translated, it gives CASSDDDSGATDTQYF.

V gene TRBV20-1 combines with J gene TRBJ2-7, with D possibly matching TRBD2 (6 bases). In germline, CDR1 is DFQATT, CDR2 SNEGSKA (reference sequence). Trimming shortened V by 3 bases and J by 2 bases, and 8 bases separated the two germline ends. CDR3 length: 12 amino acids. The CDR3: CSASSGPYEQYF. The CDR3 DNA is TGCAGTGCTAGTAGCGGACCCTACGAGCAGTACTTC.

Points on this clonotype: This may stem from a read error, because a much larger clone lies one nucleotide away. The rearrangement joins TRBV7-2 to TRBJ1-5; 8 bases line up with TRBD1. The CDR3 spans 15 residues. The trim removed 5 bases at V and 0 bases at J, leaving 3 bases unmatched. Germline lookup yields CDR1 SGHTA and CDR2 FQGNSA. The CDR3, as DNA: TGTGCCAGCAGCCGACAGGGGTATAGCAATCAGCCCCAGCATTTT. This encodes CASSRQGYSNQPQHF.

This clonotype has a single count. The chain joins TRBV20-1 to TRBJ2-7; D possibly corresponds to TRBD1 (6 bases). The V end lost 6 bases, the J end lost 2 bases, and 14 bases lay between the germline ends. CDR1 and CDR2 (germline): DFQATT, SNEGSKA (reference sequence). The CDR3 is made up of 13 amino acids. CDR3 coding DNA: TGCAGTGCGAGGGGGACGGACGCCTACGAGCAGTACTTC. Protein sequence: CSARGTDAYEQYF.

This clonotype was picked up many times. The genes are TRBV7-9 and TRBJ2-7; 7 bases agree with TRBD1. This CDR3 spans 14 amino acids. The trim removed 4 bases at V and 7 bases at J, leaving 10 bases unmatched. In germline, CDR1 is SEHNR, CDR2 FQNEAQ (reference sequence). CDR3 protein: CASSSSDREREQYF. In nucleotides, the CDR3 is TGTGCCAGCAGCTCCTCTGACAGGGAGCGGGAGCAGTACTTC.

The V and J genes are TRBV19 and TRBJ2-3; TRBD2 matches at 8 bases. V dropped 5 bases and J dropped 6; count of bases not matched to a gene: 4. Germline CDR1 LNHDA, CDR2 SQIVND (reference sequence). The CDR3 consists of 13 residues. This CDR3 is CASSRLASDTQYF. CDR3 DNA: TGTGCCAGTAGTCGACTAGCGTCGGATACGCAGTATTTT.

The genes are TRBV10-3 and TRBJ1-2; D call uncertain. The CDR3 has 12 amino acids. V was clipped by 3 bases and J by 8 bases, with 10 bases between them. The germline V gene encodes CDR1 ENHRY and CDR2 SYGVKD. CDR3 bases: TGTGCCATCAGTGACCTTGGGATCGGCTACACCTTC. It is translated as CAISDLGIGYTF.

This clonotype occurred a few times. This chain links TRBV20-1 with TRBJ1-1; D is undetermined. CDR1 and CDR2 (germline): DFQATT, SNEGSKA (reference sequence). This CDR3 comprises 12 residues. This chain's CDR3 is CSDSRPDTEAFF. Here the CDR3 DNA reads TGCAGCGATAGTCGGCCGGACACTGAAGCTTTCTTT.